The next 9 T cell receptor beta chains were all read from a single sample in a study of T cells after yellow fever vaccination. One entry per CDR3 protein results from TCRdb running MiXCR on the 5' RACE reads. The sample shows some 550,000 distinct CDR3 sequences, roughly a fifth of them seen only once. The sequencing used PBMCs, collected 15 days after the yellow fever booster vaccination. These receptors were taken from a young man who received the YFV17D yellow fever vaccine.

This clonotype was observed at least ten times. The chain joins TRBV5-1 to TRBJ2-2; D ambiguous. The CDR3 covers 14 residues. Germline CDR1 SGHRS, CDR2 YFSETQ. V was shortened by 4 bases and J by 0 bases, with 7 bases between the two germline ends. The DNA for the CDR3 is TGCGCCAGCAGCCCCGGATCGAACACCGGGGAGCTGTTTTTT. Its translation is CASSPGSNTGELFF.

This clonotype was seen more than once but under ten times. The V gene is TRBV13, the J gene TRBJ2-4; 9 positions match TRBD1. Germline V gene lookup returns CDR1 PRHDT and CDR2 FYEKMQ (reference sequence). The junction had 7 bases not matched to a gene; V was cut back by 2 bases and J by 8 bases. This CDR3 is 15 amino acids long. CDR3 protein: CASSLIGTGSHIQYF. The CDR3 coding sequence is TGTGCCAGCAGCTTAATTGGGACAGGGAGTCACATTCAGTACTTC.

The sample holds a few counts of this clonotype. V usage is TRBV12-3 or TRBV12-4 and J usage is TRBJ2-1; D perhaps matches TRBD1 (5 bases). The CDR3 spans 15 residues. Trimming took off 7 bases at V and 6 bases at J, with 19 bases between the two ends. The DNA for the CDR3 is TGTGCCAGCAACCCACAGGTTAGGTCTAGCAATGAGCAGTTCTTC. This sequence encodes CASNPQVRSSNEQFF.

The V call is TRBV27, the J call TRBJ2-5, with D tentatively TRBD1 (6 bases). The CDR3 extends over 14 amino acids. V lost 5 bases, J lost 5 bases, and 15 bases lay in between. Germline V lookup: CDR1 MNHEY, CDR2 SMNVEV (reference sequence). Written as DNA, the CDR3 is TGTGCCAGCAGTGTAAACTGGGACATGGAGACCCAGTACTTC. It codes for CASSVNWDMETQYF.

Only a few counts were recorded for this clonotype. This chain connects TRBV10-2 to TRBJ2-3; TRBD2 might be the D (5 bases). The CDR3 length is 16 residues. Germline V gives CDR1 WSHSY, CDR2 SAAADI. With 0 bases removed from V and 6 bases from J, the gap between germline ends came to 16 bases. CDR3 in amino acids: CASSESMGMGEDTQYF. In nucleotides, the CDR3 is TGCGCCAGCAGTGAGTCAATGGGAATGGGAGAGGATACGCAGTATTTT.

This clonotype occurred once. This chain joins TRBV20-1 and TRBJ2-7; tentative D call: TRBD1 (7 bases). The V and J ends lost 2 bases and 5 bases respectively, with 16 bases between them. The CDR3 runs 14 residues. The germline V gene encodes CDR1 DFQATT and CDR2 SNEGSKA (reference sequence). The CDR3 protein is CSARPSEGAHEQYF. CDR3 bases: TGCAGTGCTAGACCTAGCGAGGGGGCCCACGAGCAGTACTTC.

The V and J genes are TRBV11-2 and TRBJ2-1; 8 bases are shared with TRBD2. With V trimmed by 11 bases and J by 5 bases, 11 bases remained unmatched. This CDR3 is built from 14 residues. Germline CDR1 SGHAT, CDR2 FQNNGV. Here the CDR3 reads CASARGSGNNEQFF. The CDR3 DNA is TGTGCCTCCGCGAGAGGTAGCGGGAACAATGAGCAGTTCTTC. The full variable domain, rest sourced from reference TRBV11-2 and TRBJ2-1, is EAGVAQSPRYKIIEKRQSVAFWCNPISGHATLYWYQQILGQGPKLLIQFQNNGVVDDSQLPKDRFSAERLKGVDSTLKIQPAKLEDSAVYLCASARGSGNNEQFFGPGTRLTVL.

A few counts support this clonotype. The chain links TRBV7-3 to TRBJ2-1; 8 bases are shared with TRBD2. CDR1 is SGHTA, CDR2 FQGTGA, per germline. This CDR3 region has 16 residues. The J segment lost 4 bases and the V segment lost 5 bases, leaving 10 bases of the junction unmatched. The DNA of the CDR3 is TGTGCCAGCAGCCGGACCCCTAGCGGGTCTTACAATGAGCAGTTCTTC. Its translation is CASSRTPSGSYNEQFF.

The chain carries TRBV10-3 and TRBJ2-1; TRBD2 matches 9 bases. The length of the CDR3 is 16 residues. Germline V lookup: CDR1 ENHRY, CDR2 SYGVKD. Germline trimming cut 5 bases from V and 12 bases from J; bases unmatched to any gene: 17. CDR3 residues: CAISKKTSGLTSMQFF. DNA of the CDR3: TGTGCCATCAGTAAGAAGACTAGCGGACTTACAAGCATGCAGTTCTTC.